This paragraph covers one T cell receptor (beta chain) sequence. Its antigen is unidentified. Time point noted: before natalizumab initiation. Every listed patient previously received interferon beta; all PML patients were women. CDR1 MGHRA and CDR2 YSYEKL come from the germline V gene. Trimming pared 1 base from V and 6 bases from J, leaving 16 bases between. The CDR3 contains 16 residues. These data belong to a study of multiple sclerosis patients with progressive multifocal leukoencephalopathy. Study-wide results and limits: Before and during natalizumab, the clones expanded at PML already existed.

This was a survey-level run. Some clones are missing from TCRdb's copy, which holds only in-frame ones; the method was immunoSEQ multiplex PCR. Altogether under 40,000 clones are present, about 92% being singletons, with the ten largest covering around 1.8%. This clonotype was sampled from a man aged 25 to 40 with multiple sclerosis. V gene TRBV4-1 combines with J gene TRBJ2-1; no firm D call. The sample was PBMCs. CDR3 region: CASSQVDLTNFNEQFF. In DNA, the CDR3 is TGCGCCAGCAGCCAAGTCGACCTAACGAATTTCAATGAGCAGTTCTTC.